This TCR beta chain was captured in a study of T cell responses to AZD1222 COVID-19 vaccine. Profiling relied on immunoSEQ multiplex PCR, and the TCRdb table lists in-frame clones only, not all of them. The repertoire includes about 270,000 clones, around 92% of them detected once, and about 0.5% sits in the top ten. Germline loops: CDR1 MDHEN, CDR2 SYDVKM. The CDR3 runs 12 residues. The V end was cut by 6 bases, the J end by 3 bases, with 5 bases between. This clonotype originated in an adult who received the AZD1222 COVID-19 vaccine. The chain has TRBV28 and TRBJ2-2; no definite D call. Material: peripheral blood, obtained 28 days after the second AZD1222 dose. CDR3 sequence reads: CASRGYTGELFF. In DNA form, the CDR3 reads TGTGCCAGCAGAGGATACACCGGGGAGCTGTTTTTT.